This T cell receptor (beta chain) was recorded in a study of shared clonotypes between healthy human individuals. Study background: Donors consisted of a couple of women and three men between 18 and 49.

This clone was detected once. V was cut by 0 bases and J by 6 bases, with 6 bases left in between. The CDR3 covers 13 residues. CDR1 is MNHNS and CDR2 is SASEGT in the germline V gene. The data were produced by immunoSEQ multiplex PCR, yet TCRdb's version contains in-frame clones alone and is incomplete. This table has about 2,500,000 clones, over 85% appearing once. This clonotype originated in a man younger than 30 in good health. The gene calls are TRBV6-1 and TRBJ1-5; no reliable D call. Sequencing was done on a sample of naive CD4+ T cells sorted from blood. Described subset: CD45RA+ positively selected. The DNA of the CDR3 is TGTGCCAGCAGTGAAGCGCATGGTCAGCCCCAGCATTTT. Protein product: CASSEAHGQPQHF.